The clone carrying this TCR beta chain was counted between two and nine times. This sample stems from a study of PD-L1 blockade in urothelial cancer. The CDR3 runs to 15 residues. Between the trimmed V and J ends, which lost 6 bases and 7 bases, there was a span of 16 bases. CDR1 and CDR2 from the germline V gene are LNHDA and SQIVND (reference sequence). Method: immunoSEQ multiplex PCR; TCRdb's copy keeps in-frame clones and lacks some. There are around 56,000 clones in the sample; 85% to 90% occur only once, and 2.5% to 3.5% lies in the top ten. The chain recombines TRBV19 with TRBJ1-6; D uncertain. The source was PBMCs, collected around atezolizumab (anti-PD-L1) treatment. The sequence came from a man between 50 and 59 years old with urothelial cancer. The CDR3 here is CASSRSGSENSPLHF. The CDR3 DNA reads as TGTGCCAGTAGCCGATCAGGATCAGAGAATTCACCCCTCCACTTT.